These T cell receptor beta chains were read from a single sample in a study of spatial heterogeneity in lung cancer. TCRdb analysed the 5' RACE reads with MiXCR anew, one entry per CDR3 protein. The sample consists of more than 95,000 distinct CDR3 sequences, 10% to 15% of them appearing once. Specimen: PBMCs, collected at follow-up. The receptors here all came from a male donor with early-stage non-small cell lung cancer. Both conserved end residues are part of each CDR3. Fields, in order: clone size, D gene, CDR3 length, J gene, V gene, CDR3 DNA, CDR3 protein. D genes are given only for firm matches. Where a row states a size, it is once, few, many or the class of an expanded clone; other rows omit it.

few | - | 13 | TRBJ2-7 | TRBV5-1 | TGCGCCAGCTCCGTGGTGGGGGCCTACGAGCAGTACTTC | CASSVVGAYEQYF
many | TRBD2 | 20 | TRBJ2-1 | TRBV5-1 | TGCGCCAGCAGCTTGGCAAGGACTAGCGGGGGATTCGACTCCTACAATGAGCAGTTCTTC | CASSLARTSGGFDSYNEQFF
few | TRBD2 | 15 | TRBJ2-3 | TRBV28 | TGTGCCAGCAGTTTGGCGGGGGGGAACACAGATACGCAGTATTTT | CASSLAGGNTDTQYF
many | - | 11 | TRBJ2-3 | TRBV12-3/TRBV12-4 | TGTGCCAGCAGTTTAAAAGATACGCAGTATTTT | CASSLKDTQYF
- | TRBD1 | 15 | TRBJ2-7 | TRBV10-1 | TGCGCCAGCAGTGGAAGGACAGGGGGCGTATACGAGCAGTACTTC | CASSGRTGGVYEQYF
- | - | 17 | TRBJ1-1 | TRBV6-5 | TGTGCCAGCAGTTACGCGGGGGGCGGGATAAGGAACACTGAAGCTTTCTTT | CASSYAGGGIRNTEAFF
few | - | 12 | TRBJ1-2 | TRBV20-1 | TGCAGTGCTATGGGGGGAACGGGAGGCTACACCTTC | CSAMGGTGGYTF
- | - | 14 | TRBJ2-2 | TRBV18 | TGTGCCAGCTCACCACTCCAACCAACCGGGGAGCTGTTTTTT | CASSPLQPTGELFF
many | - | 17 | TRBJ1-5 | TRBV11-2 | TGTGCCAGCAGCTTAGGTCCTCGGGGATTCGGCAATCAGCCCCAGCATTTT | CASSLGPRGFGNQPQHF
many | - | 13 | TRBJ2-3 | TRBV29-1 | TGCAGCGTTGAACCAGCTAGCACAGATACGCAGTATTTT | CSVEPASTDTQYF
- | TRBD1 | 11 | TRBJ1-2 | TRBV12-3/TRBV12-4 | TGTGCCAGCAGCCGGGACAGTCGCTACACCTTC | CASSRDSRYTF
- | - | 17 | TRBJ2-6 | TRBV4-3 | TGCGCCAGCAGCCAAGAAGGCTCAGTATCTGGGGCCAACGTCCTGACTTTC | CASSQEGSVSGANVLTF
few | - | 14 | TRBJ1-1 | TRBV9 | TGTGCCAGCAGCGTGCTGGACGTGAACACTGAAGCTTTCTTT | CASSVLDVNTEAFF
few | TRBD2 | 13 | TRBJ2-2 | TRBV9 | TGTGCAAGCGGGACGATTGGCGGTGGAGAGCTGTTTTTT | CASGTIGGGELFF
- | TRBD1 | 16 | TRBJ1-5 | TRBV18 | TGTGCCAGCTCACCACCCCGGACAGGGGCCAATCAGCCCCAGCATTTT | CASSPPRTGANQPQHF
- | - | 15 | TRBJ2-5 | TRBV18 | TGTGCCAGCTCACGGAGACCGGGCAACCAAGAGACCCAGTACTTC | CASSRRPGNQETQYF
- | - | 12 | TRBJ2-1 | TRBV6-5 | TGTGCCAGCAGTACATTATACAATGAGCAGTTCTTC | CASSTLYNEQFF